This T cell receptor beta chain was captured in a study of blood T cells in healthy people across ages. CDR1 DFQATT and CDR2 SNEGSKA come from the germline V gene (reference sequence). Between the trimmed V and J ends, which lost 5 bases and 4 bases, there was a span of 15 bases. The CDR3 is made up of 14 amino acids. A second PCR of about 6 to 12 cycles used a sample-barcoded 5' primer and a J-beta primer mix. TCRdb re-analysed the 5' RACE reads in MiXCR, keeping a single row per CDR3 protein. The top ten clones hold over 5% of a sample with about 1.4 million distinct CDR3 sequences, 59% of them seen once. This clonotype occurred once.

The TCR originated in a man in his late teens or twenties in good health. The rearrangement joins TRBV20-1 to TRBJ2-1; tentative D call: TRBD2 (6 bases). The sequenced material came from blood. The CDR3 nucleotides are TGCAGTGCTCAGATTCCTAGCGTTTACAATGAGCAGTTCTTC. It yields the protein CSAQIPSVYNEQFF.